The 22 T cell receptor beta chains given below trace back to one sample, sequenced in a study of T cells in Graves' hyperthyroidism and ophthalmopathy. Amplification yielded TCR beta CDR3 regions, with RNA transcripts as the source. HTBI primers were used for first-round RT-PCR of the TCR CDR3. MiXCR, applied by TCRdb to the multiplex PCR reads, yields one record per CDR3 protein. The table shows around 290,000 distinct CDR3 sequences, with about a sixth occurring only once. Sequencing was done on a sample of blood. These receptors came from a woman in her fifties or sixties with Graves' ophthalmopathy.

The chain combines TRBV30 with TRBJ2-1; 8 bases align to TRBD1. This CDR3 comprises 14 residues. V was pared by 5 bases and J by 2 bases, with 5 bases of the junction left unmatched. Germline V lookup: CDR1 GTSNPN, CDR2 SVGIG (reference sequence). Here the CDR3 reads CAWEGTGAYNEQFF. The CDR3 bases are TGTGCCTGGGAGGGGACAGGTGCCTACAATGAGCAGTTCTTC.

This clonotype was recorded at least ten times. V gene TRBV27 combines with J gene TRBJ1-2, with TRBD1 as a possible D gene (5 bases). Germline CDR1 reads MNHEY; CDR2 reads SMNVEV (reference sequence). CDR3 length: 13 residues. Deletions cut 3 bases from V and 7 bases from J, with 12 bases between. As DNA, the CDR3 is TGTGCCAGCAGTTTTCAGGGTACTGGTGGCTACACCTTC. Its translation is CASSFQGTGGYTF.

V is TRBV27 and J is TRBJ2-1, with 10 bases lining up with TRBD1. CDR1 is MNHEY, CDR2 SMNVEV, per germline (reference sequence). The J segment lost 3 bases and the V segment lost 6 bases, leaving 5 bases of the junction unmatched. The CDR3 spans 15 residues. CDR3 nucleotide sequence: TGTGCCAGCAGACCCGGGACAGGGGTCTACAATGAGCAGTTCTTC. This translates into CASRPGTGVYNEQFF.

This clonotype has a count of ten or more. CDR3 sequence reads: CASSQEEARGADTQYF. DNA of the CDR3: TGTGCCAGCAGCCAAGAGGAGGCTAGAGGAGCAGATACGCAGTATTTT. The J gene is TRBJ2-3, the V gene TRBV3-2; the table's D gene call, TRBD2, was not cross checked with the DNA. TRBV3-2 counts as a pseudogene. CDR3 length: 16 residues.

V is TRBV27 and J is TRBJ2-7; 13 bases are shared with TRBD2. The germline CDR1 and CDR2 sequences are MNHEY and SMNVEV (reference sequence). Unmatched junction bases numbered 4, after V lost 2 bases and J lost 3 bases. The CDR3 totals 16 residues. This CDR3 reads CASSLVGLAGVYEQYF. In DNA, the CDR3 is TGTGCCAGCAGTTTAGTAGGACTAGCGGGAGTCTACGAGCAGTACTTC.

This clonotype was detected ten times or more. The chain employs TRBV27 and TRBJ1-6; a weak D match, TRBD1 (5 bases). V was trimmed by 4 bases and J by 6 bases, leaving 16 bases between them. This CDR3 is built from 16 residues. Per the germline V gene, CDR1 is MNHEY and CDR2 is SMNVEV (reference sequence). The CDR3 DNA is TGTGCCAGCAGTTCAGACCGACAGTACACTAATTCACCCCTCCACTTT. It is translated as CASSSDRQYTNSPLHF.

This clonotype was found many times. The chain carries TRBV7-2 and TRBJ2-7; the D is unclear. Trimming took 0 bases from V and 2 from J, leaving 5 bases between them. Germline lookup yields CDR1 SGHTA and CDR2 FQGNSA. This CDR3 contains 13 residues. The CDR3 bases are TGTGCCAGCAGCTTAGCGCAGACCTACGAGCAGTACTTC. This gives the protein CASSLAQTYEQYF.

This clonotype came up many times. The chain is built from TRBV18 and TRBJ1-2; 7 bases agree with TRBD1. This CDR3 is built from 14 residues. The V segment lost 3 bases and the J segment 3 bases; nucleotides outside the gene matches: 4. CDR1 and CDR2 from the germline V gene are KGHSH and LQKENI. The CDR3 nucleotides are TGTGCCAGCTCACCGACCAGGGGGTACTATGGCTACACCTTC. Its translation: CASSPTRGYYGYTF.

This clonotype was recorded at least ten times. The chain couples TRBV20-1 to TRBJ1-2, with a possible D match to TRBD1 (5 bases). The germline CDR1 and CDR2 sequences are DFQATT and SNEGSKA (reference sequence). This CDR3 is 15 amino acids long. The CDR3: CSGGEGRSRNYGYTF. The CDR3 DNA reads TGCAGCGGGGGAGAGGGTAGGAGTCGTAACTATGGCTACACCTTC.

The chain couples TRBV6-1 to TRBJ1-5; D is unclear. This CDR3 contains 15 residues. Between the trimmed V and J ends, which lost 1 base and 2 bases, there was a span of 9 bases. The germline V gene encodes CDR1 MNHNS and CDR2 SASEGT. For the CDR3, the DNA is TGTGCCAGCAGTGAAGGGACCAAGGGCAATCAGCCCCAGCATTTT. This encodes CASSEGTKGNQPQHF.

This clonotype was observed many times. This chain uses TRBV6-2 or TRBV6-3 with TRBJ2-7; a possible D gene is TRBD2 (6 bases). The V and J ends lost 2 bases and 5 bases respectively, with 16 bases between them. The CDR3 is 15 residues long. Germline CDR1 reads MNHEY; CDR2 reads SVGEGT. For the CDR3, the DNA is TGTGCCAGCAGTTACACGTTGCGACAGCGGGACGAGCAGTACTTC. Amino acid sequence: CASSYTLRQRDEQYF.

The chain uses TRBV7-9 and TRBJ1-3, with D unresolved. The CDR3 runs 14 residues. V lost 3 bases and J 2 bases, leaving 8 bases between the germline ends. The germline V gene encodes CDR1 SEHNR and CDR2 FQNEAQ (reference sequence). The CDR3 bases are TGTGCCAGCAGCTTGGACTACACTGGAAACACCATATATTTT. Translation gives CASSLDYTGNTIYF.

In regard to this clonotype: One end of the junction fails to match germline, which may point to a read error. The V gene is TRBV11-2, the J gene TRBJ2-1; a possible D gene is TRBD2 (5 bases). The germline V gene encodes CDR1 SGHAT and CDR2 FQNNGV. The CDR3 covers 15 residues. The CDR3 is CASSLDYNWHDEQFF. The DNA of the CDR3 is TGTGCCAGCAGCCTAGACTATAATTGGCACGATGAGCAGTTCTTC.

Ten or more counts support this clonotype. This sequence joins TRBV27 and TRBJ2-7, with TRBD1 matching over 8 bases. CDR3 size: 15 residues. The V gene end was trimmed by 2 bases and the J gene end by 3 bases; junction bases not matched to a gene: 6. Germline V gives CDR1 MNHEY, CDR2 SMNVEV (reference sequence). CDR3 region: CASSLGQGRGYEQYF. CDR3 DNA sequence: TGTGCCAGCAGTTTAGGACAGGGTCGTGGCTACGAGCAGTACTTC.

This clonotype was observed at least ten times. The CDR3 reads CSARKRLAENTDTQYF. In DNA form, the CDR3 reads TGCAGTGCTAGAAAGAGACTAGCCGAAAACACAGATACGCAGTATTTT. The J gene is TRBJ2-3, the V gene TRBV20-1, with 7 bases matching TRBD2. V lost 2 bases to trimming and J lost 2 bases; unmatched junction nucleotides: 10. CDR1 DFQATT and CDR2 SNEGSKA come from the germline V gene (reference sequence). The CDR3 is made up of 16 amino acids.

Turning to this clonotype: This sequence may be a read error, since a much larger clone differs from it by one base. J is TRBJ1-5 and V is TRBV5-6; D not certain. Germline lookup yields CDR1 SGHDT and CDR2 YYEEEE. The CDR3 runs to 15 residues. The CDR3 DNA reads as TGTGCCAGCAGCTTGGCCCGGGATTACAATCGGCCCCAGCATTTT. Its protein product is CASSLARDYNRPQHF.

This clonotype showed up many times. This sequence joins TRBV2 and TRBJ2-5; D is unresolved. V was trimmed by 2 bases and J by 5 bases, leaving 18 bases between them. This CDR3 comprises 16 residues. Germline values: CDR1 SNHLY, CDR2 FYNNEI. The CDR3 here is CASSELGPTLGETQYF. DNA for the CDR3: TGTGCCAGCAGTGAATTGGGCCCAACTCTCGGCGAGACCCAGTACTTC.

In this sample, this clonotype turned up many times. V usage is TRBV27 and J usage is TRBJ2-6; D is perhaps TRBD1 (5 bases). This CDR3 is 17 amino acids long. CDR1 is MNHEY, CDR2 SMNVEV, per germline (reference sequence). The ends were cut back, 2 bases at V and 0 bases at J, with 11 bases in the middle. The CDR3 is CASSLGALLSGANVLTF. The CDR3 coding sequence is TGTGCCAGCAGTTTAGGGGCGCTCCTCTCTGGGGCCAACGTCCTGACTTTC.

This chain uses TRBV20-1 with TRBJ2-5; D may be TRBD2 (6 bases). With 5 bases removed from V and 5 bases from J, the gap between germline ends came to 18 bases. The germline gives CDR1 DFQATT, CDR2 SNEGSKA (reference sequence). CDR3 size: 14 residues. CDR3 loop: CSAPGTGESETQYF. For the CDR3, the DNA is TGCAGTGCTCCCGGGACGGGGGAAAGTGAGACCCAGTACTTC.

The J gene is TRBJ1-1, the V gene TRBV19; 7 nucleotides match TRBD1. With 7 bases clipped from V and 4 bases from J, the junction kept 9 bases outside the gene matches. The CDR3 covers 14 residues. From germline, CDR1 is LNHDA and CDR2 SQIVND (reference sequence). In DNA, the CDR3 is TGTGCCAGTAAGTCAGGGGGTTATGGCACTGAAGCTTTCTTT. Protein: CASKSGGYGTEAFF.

This clonotype was counted many times. The genes are TRBV6-1 and TRBJ2-7, with 7 bases that match TRBD1. Germline loops: CDR1 MNHNS, CDR2 SASEGT. The CDR3 covers 15 residues. The V gene end was trimmed by 2 bases and the J gene end by 4 bases; junction bases not matched to a gene: 8. CDR3 DNA sequence: TGTGCCAGCAGTGAAAAGGGGGCAATGACGTACGAGCAGTACTTC. Protein sequence: CASSEKGAMTYEQYF.

This clonotype appeared many times. This rearrangement joins TRBV5-1 to TRBJ1-4, with 8 bases fitting TRBD1. The CDR3 length is 15 residues. Trimming took 1 base from V and 8 from J; bases not matched to a gene: 7. Germline V gene lookup returns CDR1 SGHRS and CDR2 YFSETQ. The chain's CDR3 is CASSLFAQGDEKLFF. In nucleotides, the CDR3 is TGCGCCAGCAGCTTGTTTGCACAGGGGGACGAAAAACTGTTTTTT.